Listed below are T cell receptor beta chains from one sample, sequenced in a study of human T cells and chemical hapten exposure. MiXCR, run by TCRdb on the RACE reads, gives a single entry per CDR3 protein. The table records 180,000 or so distinct CDR3 sequences, about 25% of them present only once. This specimen was whole blood, taken in connection with sensitization to the hapten diphenylcyclopropenone (DPC). The receptors here all came from a woman in her 40s with alopecia areata. Some clones in this sample may be carry-over from other donors' samples. Each CDR3 is given with its conserved first and last residue. Fields, in order: J gene, clone size, V gene, D gene, CDR3 protein, CDR3 DNA. The D gene is left open where the match is weak. Clone size appears in some rows only: once, few, many, or a class for an expanded clone.

j_call: TRBJ2-3; clone_size: NA; v_call: TRBV7-2; d_call: NA; cdr3_aa: CASSLPGQEGDTQYF; cdr3_nt: TGTGCCAGCAGCTTACCGGGACAAGAGGGTGATACGCAGTATTTT
j_call: TRBJ2-7; clone_size: once; v_call: TRBV6-5; d_call: TRBD1; cdr3_aa: CASSWEGQGTYEQYF; cdr3_nt: TGTGCCAGCAGTTGGGAAGGACAGGGCACCTACGAGCAGTACTTC
j_call: TRBJ1-2; clone_size: once; v_call: TRBV20-1; d_call: TRBD1; cdr3_aa: CSARRTGAPQGYTF; cdr3_nt: TGCAGTGCTAGACGGACAGGGGCCCCACAAGGCTACACCTTC
j_call: TRBJ2-1; clone_size: few; v_call: TRBV6-5; d_call: NA; cdr3_aa: CASSYGDGPSYNEQFF; cdr3_nt: TGTGCCAGCAGTTACGGGGACGGCCCATCCTACAATGAGCAGTTCTTC
j_call: TRBJ2-2; clone_size: NA; v_call: TRBV29-1; d_call: NA; cdr3_aa: CSVESGESNTGELFF; cdr3_nt: TGCAGCGTTGAATCAGGGGAATCGAACACCGGGGAGCTGTTTTTT
j_call: TRBJ2-3; clone_size: NA; v_call: TRBV7-2; d_call: TRBD2; cdr3_aa: CASSWGLAGVGDTQYF; cdr3_nt: TGTGCCAGCAGCTGGGGACTAGCGGGAGTGGGGGATACGCAGTATTTT
j_call: TRBJ1-5; clone_size: NA; v_call: TRBV19; d_call: NA; cdr3_aa: CASSMAEDQPQHF; cdr3_nt: TGTGCCAGTAGTATGGCAGAGGATCAGCCCCAGCATTTT
j_call: TRBJ1-1; clone_size: NA; v_call: TRBV25-1; d_call: TRBD1; cdr3_aa: CASSEQGGEAFF; cdr3_nt: TGTGCCAGCAGTGAACAGGGGGGTGAAGCTTTCTTT
j_call: TRBJ2-3; clone_size: NA; v_call: TRBV12-3/TRBV12-4; d_call: NA; cdr3_aa: CASSPLGPSTDTQYF; cdr3_nt: TGTGCCAGCAGCCCCTTGGGACCTAGCACAGATACGCAGTATTTT
j_call: TRBJ2-7; clone_size: NA; v_call: TRBV10-3; d_call: NA; cdr3_aa: CAISASGEQYF; cdr3_nt: TGTGCCATCAGTGCGTCCGGCGAGCAGTACTTC
j_call: TRBJ2-5; clone_size: few; v_call: TRBV7-2; d_call: NA; cdr3_aa: CASSLTFPRIPTQYF; cdr3_nt: TGTGCCAGCAGCTTAACTTTCCCGAGGATTCCGACCCAGTACTTC
j_call: TRBJ2-3; clone_size: few; v_call: TRBV12-3/TRBV12-4; d_call: NA; cdr3_aa: CASTVGLVTSTDTQYF; cdr3_nt: TGTGCCAGCACGGTCGGGCTAGTAACTAGCACAGATACGCAGTATTTT
j_call: TRBJ1-1; clone_size: NA; v_call: TRBV7-9; d_call: NA; cdr3_aa: CASSLTRPNTEAFF; cdr3_nt: TGTGCCAGCAGCTTAACCAGGCCGAACACTGAAGCTTTCTTT
j_call: TRBJ2-7; clone_size: few; v_call: TRBV29-1; d_call: NA; cdr3_aa: CSDRSSYEQYF; cdr3_nt: TGCAGCGATCGGTCCTCCTACGAGCAGTACTTC
j_call: TRBJ2-3; clone_size: few; v_call: TRBV29-1; d_call: NA; cdr3_aa: CSVEDSGAQSDTQYF; cdr3_nt: TGCAGCGTTGAAGATAGTGGGGCGCAGTCGGATACGCAGTATTTT
j_call: TRBJ2-7; clone_size: NA; v_call: TRBV7-2; d_call: NA; cdr3_aa: CASSSAYGTSSEQYF; cdr3_nt: TGTGCCAGCAGCTCAGCTTACGGGACTTCTTCCGAGCAGTACTTC
j_call: TRBJ1-1; clone_size: few; v_call: TRBV5-1; d_call: NA; cdr3_aa: CASSRDWQVEAFF; cdr3_nt: TGCGCCAGCAGCCGGGACTGGCAGGTTGAAGCTTTCTTT
j_call: TRBJ1-1; clone_size: few; v_call: TRBV6-4; d_call: NA; cdr3_aa: CASSQEMNTEAFF; cdr3_nt: TGTGCCAGCTCTCAGGAAATGAACACTGAAGCTTTCTTT
j_call: TRBJ2-1; clone_size: many; v_call: TRBV9; d_call: TRBD2; cdr3_aa: CASSVRTSGLTYNEQFF; cdr3_nt: TGTGCCAGCAGCGTGAGGACTAGCGGACTAACTTACAATGAGCAGTTCTTC
j_call: TRBJ2-7; clone_size: NA; v_call: TRBV20-1; d_call: NA; cdr3_aa: CSARAGDRWPYEQYF; cdr3_nt: TGCAGTGCTAGAGCTGGAGACCGGTGGCCCTACGAGCAGTACTTC
j_call: TRBJ1-5; clone_size: NA; v_call: TRBV28; d_call: NA; cdr3_aa: CASSQYGMYSNQPQHF; cdr3_nt: TGTGCCAGCAGCCAATATGGAATGTATAGCAATCAGCCCCAGCATTTT
j_call: TRBJ2-2; clone_size: NA; v_call: TRBV20-1; d_call: TRBD2; cdr3_aa: CSATHPSGRAPGELFF; cdr3_nt: TGCAGTGCTACACATCCTAGCGGGAGGGCCCCCGGGGAGCTGTTTTTT
j_call: TRBJ1-1; clone_size: few; v_call: TRBV7-8; d_call: TRBD1; cdr3_aa: CASSLPRTGHTEAFF; cdr3_nt: TGTGCCAGCAGCTTACCCAGGACAGGACATACTGAAGCTTTCTTT
j_call: TRBJ2-1; clone_size: NA; v_call: TRBV5-4; d_call: NA; cdr3_aa: CASSLVGGLEQFF; cdr3_nt: TGTGCCAGCAGCTTGGTCGGGGGTCTCGAGCAGTTCTTC
j_call: TRBJ1-1; clone_size: few; v_call: TRBV10-3; d_call: NA; cdr3_aa: CAISPDIRRTGTEAFF; cdr3_nt: TGTGCCATCAGTCCCGACATCAGGAGAACGGGCACTGAAGCTTTCTTT
j_call: TRBJ2-2; clone_size: NA; v_call: TRBV7-9; d_call: TRBD1; cdr3_aa: CASSKGQTTGELFF; cdr3_nt: TGTGCCAGCAGCAAGGGACAGACCACCGGGGAGCTGTTTTTT
j_call: TRBJ1-1; clone_size: NA; v_call: TRBV7-2; d_call: TRBD1; cdr3_aa: CASSSPTGGRNTEAFF; cdr3_nt: TGTGCCAGCAGCTCTCCGACAGGGGGCAGGAACACTGAAGCTTTCTTT
j_call: TRBJ1-1; clone_size: NA; v_call: TRBV2; d_call: NA; cdr3_aa: CAEGGNTEAFF; cdr3_nt: TGTGCCGAGGGGGGGAACACTGAAGCTTTCTTT
j_call: TRBJ2-5; clone_size: NA; v_call: TRBV29-1; d_call: TRBD2; cdr3_aa: CSVRLAGGGETQYF; cdr3_nt: TGCAGCGTCAGATTAGCGGGAGGAGGGGAGACCCAGTACTTC
j_call: TRBJ2-7; clone_size: few; v_call: TRBV4-2; d_call: NA; cdr3_aa: CASSQDGQGGTYEQYF; cdr3_nt: TGTGCCAGCAGCCAAGACGGGCAGGGGGGAACCTACGAGCAGTACTTC
j_call: TRBJ2-7; clone_size: NA; v_call: TRBV6-1; d_call: TRBD2; cdr3_aa: CASRLGTSGPYEQYF; cdr3_nt: TGTGCCAGCAGACTCGGGACTAGCGGGCCCTACGAGCAGTACTTC
j_call: TRBJ2-5; clone_size: NA; v_call: TRBV4-3; d_call: NA; cdr3_aa: CASSQDLRETQYF; cdr3_nt: TGCGCCAGCAGCCAAGATCTGAGAGAGACCCAGTACTTC
j_call: TRBJ1-1; clone_size: few; v_call: TRBV10-3; d_call: NA; cdr3_aa: CAISEGRTNTEAFF; cdr3_nt: TGTGCCATCAGTGAAGGACGGACGAACACTGAAGCTTTCTTT
j_call: TRBJ2-7; clone_size: NA; v_call: TRBV28; d_call: NA; cdr3_aa: CASSLLSGAQEQYF; cdr3_nt: TGTGCCAGCAGTTTACTTTCAGGGGCGCAGGAGCAGTACTTC
j_call: TRBJ2-2; clone_size: NA; v_call: TRBV7-9; d_call: NA; cdr3_aa: CASSLPLGPGELFF; cdr3_nt: TGTGCCAGCAGCTTACCCCTAGGCCCCGGGGAGCTGTTTTTT
j_call: TRBJ2-7; clone_size: NA; v_call: TRBV25-1; d_call: NA; cdr3_aa: CASGGGTHEQYF; cdr3_nt: TGTGCCAGCGGGGGAGGTACCCACGAGCAGTACTTC
j_call: TRBJ2-7; clone_size: NA; v_call: TRBV6-2/TRBV6-3; d_call: TRBD1; cdr3_aa: CAIQLIAGTGGEQYF; cdr3_nt: TGTGCCATTCAACTAATTGCCGGGACAGGGGGAGAGCAGTACTTC
j_call: TRBJ2-5; clone_size: NA; v_call: TRBV7-8; d_call: TRBD2; cdr3_aa: CASSSTLAGGRFEYF; cdr3_nt: TGTGCCAGCAGCTCGACGCTAGCGGGAGGGCGGTTCGAGTACTTC
j_call: TRBJ1-6; clone_size: few; v_call: TRBV5-1; d_call: NA; cdr3_aa: CASSPGTPYSPLHF; cdr3_nt: TGCGCCAGCAGCCCGGGAACGCCTTATTCACCCCTCCACTTT
j_call: TRBJ2-2; clone_size: NA; v_call: TRBV4-3; d_call: NA; cdr3_aa: CASSQDRATGELFF; cdr3_nt: TGCGCCAGCAGCCAAGACCGCGCCACCGGGGAGCTGTTTTTT
j_call: TRBJ2-3; clone_size: few; v_call: TRBV10-3; d_call: NA; cdr3_aa: CAISGARGGTDTQYF; cdr3_nt: TGTGCCATCAGTGGAGCCCGAGGGGGCACAGATACGCAGTATTTT
j_call: TRBJ2-5; clone_size: few; v_call: TRBV4-2; d_call: NA; cdr3_aa: CASSQGVTWEETQYF; cdr3_nt: TGTGCCAGCAGCCAAGGGGTGACATGGGAAGAGACCCAGTACTTC
j_call: TRBJ2-3; clone_size: few; v_call: TRBV9; d_call: TRBD2; cdr3_aa: CASSKGLAADTQYF; cdr3_nt: TGTGCCAGCAGCAAAGGACTAGCGGCAGATACGCAGTATTTT
j_call: TRBJ2-1; clone_size: NA; v_call: TRBV19; d_call: TRBD2; cdr3_aa: CASSIPKPSGRAWNEQFF; cdr3_nt: TGTGCCAGTAGTATCCCAAAACCTAGCGGAAGAGCGTGGAATGAGCAGTTCTTC
j_call: TRBJ2-3; clone_size: few; v_call: TRBV6-5; d_call: NA; cdr3_aa: CASSRPELDTQYF; cdr3_nt: TGTGCCAGCAGTCGCCCGGAGCTAGATACGCAGTATTTT
j_call: TRBJ2-3; clone_size: NA; v_call: TRBV2; d_call: NA; cdr3_aa: CASSAIGNTDTQYF; cdr3_nt: TGTGCCAGCAGTGCTATCGGCAACACAGATACGCAGTATTTT